This TCR beta chain was sequenced for a study of patients and donors after allogeneic stem cell transplantation. Each CDR3 protein gets one entry after TCRdb re-called the RT-PCR reads with MiXCR. The sample consists of some 880,000 distinct CDR3 sequences, 15% to 20% of them appearing once. The CDR3 has 17 residues. CDR1 is LGHDT, CDR2 YNNKEL, per germline (reference sequence). V trimming: 3 bases; J trimming: 2 bases; junction bases outside the gene matches: 10. V and J are TRBV3-1 and TRBJ2-3; 8 bases are shared with TRBD1. The TCR comes from a human donor who was either an allogeneic HSCT recipient or a stem cell or donor lymphocyte infusion donor (not recorded which). It is not recorded whose cells these are; they may come from a transplant donor. Source material: blood, either unsorted or a sorted T cell fraction (not recorded which). The CDR3 loop is CASSQFLRDRLTDTQYF. In nucleotides, the CDR3 is TGTGCCAGCAGCCAGTTTCTCCGGGACAGGCTCACAGATACGCAGTATTTT.